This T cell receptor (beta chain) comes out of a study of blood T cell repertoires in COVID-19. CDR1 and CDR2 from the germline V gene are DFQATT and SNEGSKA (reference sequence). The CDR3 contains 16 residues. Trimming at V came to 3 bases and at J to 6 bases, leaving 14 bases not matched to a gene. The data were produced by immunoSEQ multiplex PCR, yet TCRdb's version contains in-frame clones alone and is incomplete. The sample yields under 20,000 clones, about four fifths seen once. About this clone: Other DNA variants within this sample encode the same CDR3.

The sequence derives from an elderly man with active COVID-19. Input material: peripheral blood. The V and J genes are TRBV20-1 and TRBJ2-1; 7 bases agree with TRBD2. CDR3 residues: CSASGVAGGRGNEQFF. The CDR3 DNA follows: TGCAGTGCTAGTGGGGTAGCGGGCGGGCGGGGCAATGAGCAGTTCTTC.